The 28 T cell receptor beta chains given below trace back to one sample, sequenced in a study of cytomegalovirus exposure and HLA in healthy donors. 13 Jbeta primers and 60 Vbeta primers were used for the PCR. TCRdb's table, derived via immunoSEQ multiplex PCR, lists solely in-frame clones and lacks some. Recorded for this sample: approximately 96,000 clones. Sequences were obtained from PBMCs. These receptors all stem from a girl aged 5 to 17 in good health and CMV-seropositive.

This chain joins TRBV15 and TRBJ1-1, with a weak D call TRBD1 (5 bases). The CDR3 extends over 13 amino acids. V was trimmed by 10 bases and J by 4 bases, leaving 16 bases between them. CDR1 is LNHNV and CDR2 is YYDKDF in the germline V gene (reference sequence). The DNA for the CDR3 is TGTGCCATCATCGACAGCTCGGGCACTGAAGCTTTCTTT. It translates to CAIIDSSGTEAFF.

V usage is TRBV11-2 and J usage is TRBJ1-1; 9 nucleotides line up with TRBD1. There are 19 residues in the CDR3. Germline assignment: CDR1 SGHAT and CDR2 FQNNGV. J gave up 1 base and V 1 base, and 13 bases lay outside the gene matches. The CDR3 coding sequence is TGTGCCAGCAGCTTAGTTTATCCGACAGGGGGGCGGGGGAACACTGAAGCTTTCTTT. Protein sequence: CASSLVYPTGGRGNTEAFF.

The V call is TRBV5-4, the J call TRBJ2-3; D unclear. The germline V gene has CDR1 SGHNT and CDR2 YYREEE (reference sequence). The V end was cut by 4 bases, the J end by 4 bases, with 10 bases between. This CDR3 comprises 13 residues. The DNA for the CDR3 is TGTGCCAGCAGCCCTCCTAATGCAGATACGCAGTATTTT. It codes for CASSPPNADTQYF.

The chain couples TRBV4-3 to TRBJ1-2; tentative D call: TRBD1 (6 bases). The CDR3 loop spans 15 amino acids. V lost 1 base, J lost 8 bases, and 17 bases lay in between. CDR1 and CDR2 from the germline V gene are LGHNA and YSLEER. The CDR3 DNA sequence: TGCGCCAGCAGCCAAGGAGGGGGGGCGAGGGGCGGCTACACCTTC. The encoded protein is CASSQGGGARGGYTF.

The chain couples TRBV9 to TRBJ2-7; 7 bases map to TRBD1. The CDR3 contains 15 residues. The J segment lost 3 bases and the V segment lost 4 bases, leaving 10 bases of the junction unmatched. Germline V CDR1 and CDR2: SGDLS, YYNGEE. The CDR3 sequence is CASSPRTGYNYEQYF. Written as DNA, the CDR3 is TGTGCCAGCAGCCCCCGGACAGGCTACAACTACGAGCAGTACTTC.

The rearrangement links TRBV29-1 to TRBJ1-2; D possibly corresponds to TRBD1 (5 bases). V was cut by 6 bases and J by 4 bases, with 9 bases left in between. This CDR3 spans 11 amino acids. CDR1 and CDR2 from the germline V gene are SQVTM and ANQGSEA. The CDR3 here is CSVRQSYGYTF. The CDR3 region has the DNA TGCAGCGTCAGACAGAGCTATGGCTACACCTTC.

The chain has TRBV4-3 and TRBJ2-2; maybe TRBD2 (5 bases). CDR1 is LGHNA and CDR2 is YSLEER in the germline V gene. The CDR3 spans 16 residues. V shed 1 base and J shed 3 bases, with 12 bases lying between them. CDR3 amino acids: CASSQVHMGDTGELFF. The DNA of the CDR3 is TGCGCCAGCAGCCAAGTACATATGGGAGACACCGGGGAGCTGTTTTTT.

V usage is TRBV6-1 and J usage is TRBJ1-1; no clear D gene. Germline V gene lookup returns CDR1 MNHNS and CDR2 SASEGT. The V and J ends lost 6 bases and 1 base respectively, with 9 bases between them. The CDR3 totals 13 residues. CDR3 in amino acids: CASRGTRNTEAFF. CDR3 sequence (DNA): TGTGCCAGCAGGGGCACACGGAACACTGAAGCTTTCTTT.

The J gene is TRBJ2-2, the V gene TRBV7-3; 8 nucleotides match TRBD1. This CDR3 is built from 15 residues. Germline assignment: CDR1 SGHTA and CDR2 FQGTGA. V gave up 4 bases and J gave up 3 bases; unmatched junction bases: 4. The chain's CDR3 is CASSYGTGYTGELFF. The CDR3 DNA reads TGTGCCAGCAGCTATGGGACAGGCTACACCGGGGAGCTGTTTTTT.

The gene calls are TRBV7-9 and TRBJ2-3, with D possibly matching TRBD2 (6 bases). Per the germline V gene, CDR1 is SEHNR and CDR2 is FQNEAQ (reference sequence). The CDR3 is made up of 14 amino acids. Trimming took 3 bases from V and 0 from J, leaving 7 bases between them. The DNA for the CDR3 is TGTGCCAGCAGCTTCGGAGGGAGCACAGATACGCAGTATTTT. Its translation is CASSFGGSTDTQYF.

The rearrangement uses TRBV10-3 and TRBJ2-5; D unclear. The CDR3 sequence is 12 residues long. The germline gives CDR1 ENHRY, CDR2 SYGVKD. Trimming took off 8 bases at V and 4 bases at J, with 11 bases between the two ends. CDR3 sequence: CAIGVGGETQYF. The CDR3 DNA reads TGTGCCATCGGAGTCGGTGGAGAGACCCAGTACTTC.

The rearrangement joins TRBV29-1 to TRBJ2-1; unclear D gene. The V gene's germline CDR1 is SQVTM and CDR2 ANQGSEA. V lost 0 bases to trimming and J lost 9 bases, with 6 bases between them. The CDR3 is 11 residues long. CDR3 amino acids: CSVEDTGEQFF. Written as DNA, the CDR3 is TGCAGCGTTGAAGATACGGGTGAGCAGTTCTTC.

The chain carries TRBV5-5 and TRBJ2-7; 7 bases match TRBD1. Looked up from germline, CDR1 is SGHKS and CDR2 is YYEKEE (reference sequence). Germline trimming cut 1 base from V and 6 bases from J; bases unmatched to any gene: 4. The CDR3 is 13 residues long. CDR3 in DNA: TGTGCCAGCAGCTTGACAGGGGTTAGCGAGCAGTACTTC. Protein: CASSLTGVSEQYF.

This sequence joins TRBV5-4 and TRBJ2-7; possibly TRBD1 for D (6 bases). The germline gives CDR1 SGHNT, CDR2 YYREEE (reference sequence). The CDR3 runs to 17 residues. V was trimmed by 4 bases and J by 3 bases, leaving 23 bases between them. CDR3 region: CASSKTGNDYLNYEQYF. In DNA form, the CDR3 reads TGTGCCAGCAGCAAGACAGGAAATGACTATTTAAACTACGAGCAGTACTTC.

This chain links TRBV29-1 with TRBJ2-7; the match to TRBD1 covers 9 bases. Germline V gives CDR1 SQVTM, CDR2 ANQGSEA. CDR3 length equals 14 residues. V trimming: 7 bases; J trimming: 5 bases; junction bases outside the gene matches: 12. The CDR3 loop is CSADTGTGFNEQYF. In DNA, the CDR3 is TGCAGCGCTGATACCGGGACAGGGTTCAACGAGCAGTACTTC.

The chain carries TRBV29-1 and TRBJ2-1; D is uncertain. This CDR3 is 14 amino acids long. Germline V gene lookup returns CDR1 SQVTM and CDR2 ANQGSEA. V was cut by 2 bases and J by 6 bases, with 14 bases left in between. CDR3 loop: CSVESRPQPNEQFF. Written as DNA, the CDR3 is TGCAGCGTTGAATCCAGGCCGCAACCCAATGAGCAGTTCTTC.

The chain is built from TRBV19 and TRBJ1-5; D unresolved. Trimming removed 5 bases at V and 2 bases at J, with 13 bases between. Germline loops: CDR1 LNHDA, CDR2 SQIVND (reference sequence). The CDR3 is made up of 15 amino acids. In DNA, the CDR3 is TGTGCCAGTAGTCACGCTAGTCTGGGCAATCAGCCCCAGCATTTT. It translates to CASSHASLGNQPQHF.

In regard to this clone: A read error may produce the germline difference seen at one junction end. This sequence joins TRBV6-5 and TRBJ1-1; weak D call: TRBD1 (5 bases). The CDR3 is 14 residues long. CDR1 is MNHEY and CDR2 is SVGAGI in the germline V gene. The CDR3 loop reads CASSYGQGSRSWVF. The CDR3 DNA reads as TGTGCCAGCAGTTACGGGCAGGGAAGTAGAAGCTGGGTCTTT.

The chain carries TRBV18 and TRBJ2-1, with TRBD1 identical over 10 bases. V lost 6 bases, J lost 9 bases, and 5 bases stayed unmatched. From germline, CDR1 is KGHSH and CDR2 LQKENI. This CDR3 is 13 amino acids long. The CDR3 spells CASSGTGEGEQFF. Here the CDR3 DNA reads TGTGCCAGCTCCGGGACAGGGGAAGGTGAGCAGTTCTTC.

Written as DNA, the CDR3 is TGCAGCGCCCTTTCGGGCTACGAGCAGTACTTC. This translates into CSALSGYEQYF. The rearrangement links TRBV29-1 to TRBJ2-7; unclear D gene. The CDR3 extends over 11 amino acids. The germline V and J ends were trimmed by 7 bases and 3 bases, with 10 bases remaining between them. Germline V gives CDR1 SQVTM, CDR2 ANQGSEA.

The chain recombines TRBV5-1 with TRBJ2-1, with D possibly TRBD1 on 5 matching bases. The CDR3 spans 12 residues. V was pared by 3 bases and J by 9 bases, with 10 bases between. Germline lookup yields CDR1 SGHRS and CDR2 YFSETQ. CDR3 in DNA: TGCGCCAGCAGCTCCCAGGGTACTGAGCAGTTCTTC. It translates to CASSSQGTEQFF.

The gene calls are TRBV7-3 and TRBJ2-3; D possibly corresponds to TRBD1 (6 bases). Trimming took 7 bases from V and 0 from J, leaving 14 bases between them. There are 15 residues in the CDR3. In germline, CDR1 is SGHTA, CDR2 FQGTGA. The CDR3: CASNPTGHSTDTQYF. CDR3 in DNA: TGTGCCAGCAACCCGACAGGCCATAGCACAGATACGCAGTATTTT.

The chain carries TRBV6-5 and TRBJ2-2, with 11 nucleotides matching TRBD2. In germline, CDR1 is MNHEY, CDR2 SVGAGI. V dropped 6 bases and J dropped 3; count of bases not matched to a gene: 3. This CDR3 has 15 amino acids. The CDR3 DNA sequence: TGTGCCAGCAGAACGGGACTAGCGGACACCGGGGAGCTGTTTTTT. Protein sequence: CASRTGLADTGELFF.

The DNA of the CDR3 is TGTGCCACCGGGACAGGCGCCACTGAAGCTTTCTTT. This gives the protein CATGTGATEAFF. The V call is TRBV15, the J call TRBJ1-1; 8 bases line up with TRBD1. V was clipped by 8 bases and J by 4 bases; unmatched bases: 3. Per germline, CDR1 LNHNV and CDR2 YYDKDF (reference sequence). The CDR3 has 12 residues.

This chain connects TRBV29-1 to TRBJ2-2; maybe TRBD2 (7 bases). V was trimmed by 8 bases and J by 0 bases, leaving 19 bases between them. The CDR3 extends over 16 amino acids. Germline values: CDR1 SQVTM, CDR2 ANQGSEA. CDR3 sequence reads: CSITSAGAPNTGELFF. Written as DNA, the CDR3 is TGCAGCATCACCTCCGCGGGGGCCCCGAACACCGGGGAGCTGTTTTTT.

The chain has TRBV6-5 and TRBJ2-1; D is possibly TRBD2 (6 bases). The length of the CDR3 is 15 residues. The V and J ends lost 6 bases and 8 bases respectively, with 20 bases between them. Germline loops: CDR1 MNHEY, CDR2 SVGAGI. CDR3: CASRDPGGKPDEQFF. The CDR3 DNA follows: TGTGCCAGCAGGGACCCTGGGGGGAAACCGGATGAGCAGTTCTTC.

The chain joins TRBV23-1 to TRBJ1-1; D gene uncertain. TRBV23-1 is filed as an ORF, its function uncertain. Trimming shortened V by 4 bases and J by 1 base, and 10 bases separated the two germline ends. This CDR3 contains 14 residues. In nucleotides, the CDR3 is TGCGCCAGCAGTCCAGAGGTTGGGAACACTGAAGCTTTCTTT. Protein sequence: CASSPEVGNTEAFF.

The CDR3 sequence: CASNLAGTYNEQFF. The CDR3 DNA reads as TGTGCCAGCAACCTAGCGGGGACCTACAATGAGCAGTTCTTC. V usage is TRBV11-2 and J usage is TRBJ2-1, with 9 bases that match TRBD2. The CDR3 is made up of 14 amino acids. The germline V gene has CDR1 SGHAT and CDR2 FQNNGV. V lost 7 bases and J lost 2; bases outside the gene matches: 3.